This T cell receptor beta chain was found in a study of cytomegalovirus exposure and HLA in healthy donors. This CDR3 region has 14 residues. V was trimmed by 1 base and J by 2 bases, leaving 8 bases between them. Germline assignment: CDR1 SGHAT and CDR2 FQNNGV. Profiling relied on immunoSEQ multiplex PCR, and the TCRdb table lists in-frame clones only, not all of them. The table has about 79,000 clones, under 95% seen once; the top ten hold 3% to 4.5%. Input material: PBMCs. The receptor was derived from a woman aged 25 to 39 in good health and CMV-seronegative. The chain has TRBV11-2 and TRBJ1-2; D remains ambiguous. The CDR3 DNA is TGTGCCAGCAGCTTAGGAGGCACCAACTATGGCTACACCTTC. Its translation is CASSLGGTNYGYTF.